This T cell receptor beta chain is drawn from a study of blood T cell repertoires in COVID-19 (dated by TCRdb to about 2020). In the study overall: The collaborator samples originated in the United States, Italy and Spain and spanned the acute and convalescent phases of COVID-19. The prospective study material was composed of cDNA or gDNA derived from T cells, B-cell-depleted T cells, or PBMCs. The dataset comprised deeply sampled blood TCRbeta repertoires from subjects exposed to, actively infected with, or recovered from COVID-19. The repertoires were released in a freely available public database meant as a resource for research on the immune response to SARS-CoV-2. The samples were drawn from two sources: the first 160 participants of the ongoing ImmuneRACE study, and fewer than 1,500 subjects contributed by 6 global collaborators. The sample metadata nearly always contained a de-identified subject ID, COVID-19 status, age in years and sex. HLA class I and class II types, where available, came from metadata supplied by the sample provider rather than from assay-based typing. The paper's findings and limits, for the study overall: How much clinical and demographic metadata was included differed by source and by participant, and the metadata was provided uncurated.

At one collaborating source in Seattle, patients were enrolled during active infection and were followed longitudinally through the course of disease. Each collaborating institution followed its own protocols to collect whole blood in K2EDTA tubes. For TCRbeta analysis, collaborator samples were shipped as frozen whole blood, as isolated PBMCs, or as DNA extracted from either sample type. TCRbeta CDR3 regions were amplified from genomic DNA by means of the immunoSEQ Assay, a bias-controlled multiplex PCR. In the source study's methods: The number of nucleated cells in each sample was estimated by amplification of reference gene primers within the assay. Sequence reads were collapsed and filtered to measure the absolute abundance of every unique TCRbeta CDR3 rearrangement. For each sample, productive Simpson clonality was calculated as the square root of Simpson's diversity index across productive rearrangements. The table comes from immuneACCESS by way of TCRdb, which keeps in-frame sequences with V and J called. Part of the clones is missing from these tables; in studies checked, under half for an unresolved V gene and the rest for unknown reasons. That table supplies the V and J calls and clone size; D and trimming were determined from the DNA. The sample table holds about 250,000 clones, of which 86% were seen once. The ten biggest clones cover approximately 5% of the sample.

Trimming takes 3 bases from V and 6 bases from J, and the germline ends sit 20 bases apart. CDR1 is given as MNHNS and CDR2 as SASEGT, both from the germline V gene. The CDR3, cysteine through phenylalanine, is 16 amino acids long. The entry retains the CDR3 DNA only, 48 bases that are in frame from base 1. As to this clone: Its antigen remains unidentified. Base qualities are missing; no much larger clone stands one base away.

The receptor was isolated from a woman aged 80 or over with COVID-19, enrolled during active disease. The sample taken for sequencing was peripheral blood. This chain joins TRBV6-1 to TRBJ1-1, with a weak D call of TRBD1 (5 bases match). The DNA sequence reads TGTGCCAGCAGTGACGTTGGGAGGCCTGAGGGGTCTGAAGCTTTCTTT. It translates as CASSDVGRPEGSEAFF.